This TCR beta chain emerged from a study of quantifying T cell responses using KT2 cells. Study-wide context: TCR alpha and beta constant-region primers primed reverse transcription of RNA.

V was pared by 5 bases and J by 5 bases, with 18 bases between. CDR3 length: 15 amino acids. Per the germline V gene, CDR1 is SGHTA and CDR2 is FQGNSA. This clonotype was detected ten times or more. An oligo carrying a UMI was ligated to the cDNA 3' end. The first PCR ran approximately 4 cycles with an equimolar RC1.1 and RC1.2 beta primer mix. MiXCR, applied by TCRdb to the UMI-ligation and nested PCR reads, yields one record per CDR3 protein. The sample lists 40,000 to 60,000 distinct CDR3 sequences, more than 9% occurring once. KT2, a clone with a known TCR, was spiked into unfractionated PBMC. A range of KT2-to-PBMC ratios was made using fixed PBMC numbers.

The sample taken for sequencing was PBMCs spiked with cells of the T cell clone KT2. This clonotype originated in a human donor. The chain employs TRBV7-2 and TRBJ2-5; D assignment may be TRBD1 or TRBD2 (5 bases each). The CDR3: CASSLVSVEGETQYF. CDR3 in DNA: TGTGCCAGCAGCCTAGTGTCTGTTGAGGGGGAGACCCAGTACTTC.